This TCR beta chain stems from a study of T cell responses to AZD1222 COVID-19 vaccine. The CDR3 runs to 15 residues. V lost 1 base to trimming and J lost 7 bases; unmatched junction nucleotides: 4. Germline assignment: CDR1 LNHDA and CDR2 SQIVND (reference sequence). Libraries were prepared by immunoSEQ multiplex PCR; TCRdb keeps only in-frame clonotypes and omits some of them. The table records roughly 50,000 clones, 60% to 85% of them present only once. Whole-study results and caveats: All repertoire sampling was performed exclusively after the peak T cell response.

Notes on this clone: Its antigen is still unknown.

V and J are TRBV19 and TRBJ2-2; 9 nucleotides match TRBD2. The sample in question was peripheral blood, obtained on day 0 of AZD1222 vaccination. The receptor's source is an adult in good health. CDR3 DNA sequence: TGTGCCAGTAGTATAGGGTCTAGCGGGGACGGGGAGCTGTTTTTT. Its protein is CASSIGSSGDGELFF. The whole variable domain, filled in from reference TRBV19 and TRBJ2-2, reads DGGITQSPKYLFRKEGQNVTLSCEQNLNHDAMYWYRQDPGQGLRLIYYSQIVNDFQKGDIAEGYSVSREKKESFPLTVTSAQKNPTAFYLCASSIGSSGDGELFFGEGSRLTVL.